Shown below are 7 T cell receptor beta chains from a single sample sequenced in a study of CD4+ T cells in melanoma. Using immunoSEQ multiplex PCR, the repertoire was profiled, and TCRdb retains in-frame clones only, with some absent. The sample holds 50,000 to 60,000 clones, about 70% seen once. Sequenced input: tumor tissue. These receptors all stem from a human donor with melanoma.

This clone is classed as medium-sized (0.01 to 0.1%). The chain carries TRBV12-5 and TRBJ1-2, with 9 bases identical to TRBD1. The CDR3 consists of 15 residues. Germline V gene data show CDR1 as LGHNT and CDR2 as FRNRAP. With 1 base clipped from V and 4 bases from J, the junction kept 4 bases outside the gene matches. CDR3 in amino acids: CASGLGQGGTYGYTF. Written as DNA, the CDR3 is TGTGCTAGTGGTTTGGGACAGGGGGGGACCTATGGCTACACCTTC.

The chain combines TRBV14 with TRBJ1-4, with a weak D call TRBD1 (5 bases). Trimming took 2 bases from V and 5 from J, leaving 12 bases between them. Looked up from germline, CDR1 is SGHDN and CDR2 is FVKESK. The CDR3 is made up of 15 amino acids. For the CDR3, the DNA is TGTGCCAGCAGCCAATGGGCAGGGAAGAATGAAAAACTGTTTTTT. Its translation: CASSQWAGKNEKLFF.

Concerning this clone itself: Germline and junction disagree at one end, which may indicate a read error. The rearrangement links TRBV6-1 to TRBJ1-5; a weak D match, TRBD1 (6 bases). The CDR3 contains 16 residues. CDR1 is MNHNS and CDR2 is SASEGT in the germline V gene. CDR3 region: CAISGATGSGNQPQHF. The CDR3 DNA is TGTGCCATCAGTGGTGCCACAGGGTCGGGCAATCAGCCCCAGCATTTT.

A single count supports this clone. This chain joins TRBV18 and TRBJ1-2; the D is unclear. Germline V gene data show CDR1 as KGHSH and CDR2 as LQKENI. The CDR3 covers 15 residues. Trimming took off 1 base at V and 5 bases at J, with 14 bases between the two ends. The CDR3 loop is CASSPQLGGGYGYTF. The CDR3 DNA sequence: TGTGCCAGCTCACCACAGCTCGGCGGAGGTTATGGCTACACCTTC.

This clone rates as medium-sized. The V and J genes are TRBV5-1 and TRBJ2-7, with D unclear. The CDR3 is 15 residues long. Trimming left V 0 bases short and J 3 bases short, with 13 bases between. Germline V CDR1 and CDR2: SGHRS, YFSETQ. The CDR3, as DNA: TGCGCCAGCAGCTTGGTTGGCCCGACAAACTACGAGCAGTACTTC. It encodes CASSLVGPTNYEQYF.

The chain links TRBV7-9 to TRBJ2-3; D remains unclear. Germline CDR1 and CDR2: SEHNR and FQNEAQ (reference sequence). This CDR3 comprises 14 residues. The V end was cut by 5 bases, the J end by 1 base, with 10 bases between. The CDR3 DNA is TGTGCCAGCAGCCCTAACCGGGGCACAGATACGCAGTATTTT. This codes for CASSPNRGTDTQYF.

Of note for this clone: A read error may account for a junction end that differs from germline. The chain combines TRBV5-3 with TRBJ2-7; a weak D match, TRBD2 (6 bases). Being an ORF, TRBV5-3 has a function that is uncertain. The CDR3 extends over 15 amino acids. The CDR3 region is CASSLAAGSSYEQYF. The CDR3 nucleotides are TGTGCCAGCAGCTTGGCCGCCGGGAGCTCCTACGAGCAGTACTTC.